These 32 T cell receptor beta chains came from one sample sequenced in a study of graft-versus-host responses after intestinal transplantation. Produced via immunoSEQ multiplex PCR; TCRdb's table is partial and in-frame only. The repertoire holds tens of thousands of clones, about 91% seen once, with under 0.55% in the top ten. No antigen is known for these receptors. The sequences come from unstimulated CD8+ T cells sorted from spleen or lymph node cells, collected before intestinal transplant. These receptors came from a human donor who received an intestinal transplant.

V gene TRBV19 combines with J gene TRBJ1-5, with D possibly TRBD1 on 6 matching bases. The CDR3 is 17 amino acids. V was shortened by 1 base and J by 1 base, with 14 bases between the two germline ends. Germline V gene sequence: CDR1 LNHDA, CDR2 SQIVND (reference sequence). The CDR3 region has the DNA TGTGCCAGTAGTATAGCTGGGGGCGGACTGAGCAATCAGCCCCAGCATTTT. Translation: CASSIAGGGLSNQPQHF.

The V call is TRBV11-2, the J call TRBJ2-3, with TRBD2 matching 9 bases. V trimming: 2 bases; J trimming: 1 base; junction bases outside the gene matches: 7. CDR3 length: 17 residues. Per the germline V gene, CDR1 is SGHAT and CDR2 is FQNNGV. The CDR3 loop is CASSLWGTSQGTDTQYF. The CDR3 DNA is TGTGCCAGCAGCTTATGGGGGACTAGCCAGGGCACAGATACGCAGTATTTT.

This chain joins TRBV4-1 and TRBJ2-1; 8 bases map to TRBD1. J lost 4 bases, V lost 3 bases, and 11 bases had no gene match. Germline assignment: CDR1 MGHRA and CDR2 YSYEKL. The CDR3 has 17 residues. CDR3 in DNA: TGCGCCAGCAGCCAGACGGACAGGGCAACTCCATACAATGAGCAGTTCTTC. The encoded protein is CASSQTDRATPYNEQFF.

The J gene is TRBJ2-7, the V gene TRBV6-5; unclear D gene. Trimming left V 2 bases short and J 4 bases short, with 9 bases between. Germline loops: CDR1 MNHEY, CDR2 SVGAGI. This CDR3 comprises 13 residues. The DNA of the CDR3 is TGTGCCAGCAGTTACGCGGTGAGTTACGAGCAGTACTTC. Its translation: CASSYAVSYEQYF.

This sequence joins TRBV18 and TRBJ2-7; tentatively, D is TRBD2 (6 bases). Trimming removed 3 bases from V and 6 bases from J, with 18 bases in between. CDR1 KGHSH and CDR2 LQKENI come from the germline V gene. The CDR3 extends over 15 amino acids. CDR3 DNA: TGTGCCAGCTCACCCGGGGGTCGCGGGTCTGGCGAGCAGTACTTC. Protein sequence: CASSPGGRGSGEQYF.

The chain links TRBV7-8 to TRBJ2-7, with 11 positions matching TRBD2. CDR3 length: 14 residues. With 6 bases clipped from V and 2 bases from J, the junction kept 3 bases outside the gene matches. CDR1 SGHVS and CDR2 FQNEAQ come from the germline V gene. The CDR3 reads CASRATSGAYEQYF. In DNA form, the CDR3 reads TGTGCCAGCAGGGCGACTAGCGGGGCCTACGAGCAGTACTTC. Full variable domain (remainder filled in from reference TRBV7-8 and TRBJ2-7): GAGVSQSPRYKVAKRGQDVALRCDPISGHVSLFWYQQALGQGPEFLTYFQNEAQLDKSGLPSDRFFAERPEGSVSTLKIQRTQQEDSAVYLCASRATSGAYEQYFGPGTRLTVT.

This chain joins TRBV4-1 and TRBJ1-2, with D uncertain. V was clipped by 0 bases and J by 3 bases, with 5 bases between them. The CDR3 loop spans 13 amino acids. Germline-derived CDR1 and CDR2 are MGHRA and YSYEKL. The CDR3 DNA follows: TGCGCCAGCAGCCAAGATGAGGACTATGGCTACACCTTC. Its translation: CASSQDEDYGYTF.

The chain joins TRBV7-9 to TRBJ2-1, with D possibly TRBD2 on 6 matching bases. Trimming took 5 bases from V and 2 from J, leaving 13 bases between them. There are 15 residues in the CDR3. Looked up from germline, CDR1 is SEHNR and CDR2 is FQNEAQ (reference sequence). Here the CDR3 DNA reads TGTGCCAGCAGCAAAGGAGGGCCCCCCTACAATGAGCAGTTCTTC. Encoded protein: CASSKGGPPYNEQFF. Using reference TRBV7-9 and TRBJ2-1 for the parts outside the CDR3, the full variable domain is DTGVSQNPRHKITKRGQNVTFRCDPISEHNRLYWYRQTLGQGPEFLTYFQNEAQLEKSRLLSDRFSAERPKGSFSTLEIQRTEQGDSAMYLCASSKGGPPYNEQFFGPGTRLTVL.

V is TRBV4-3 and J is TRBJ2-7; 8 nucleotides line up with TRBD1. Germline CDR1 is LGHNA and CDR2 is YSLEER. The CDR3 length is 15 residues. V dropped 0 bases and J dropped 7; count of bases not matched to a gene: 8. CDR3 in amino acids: CASSQDQGATREQYF. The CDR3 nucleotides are TGCGCCAGCAGCCAAGATCAGGGGGCGACACGAGAGCAGTACTTC.

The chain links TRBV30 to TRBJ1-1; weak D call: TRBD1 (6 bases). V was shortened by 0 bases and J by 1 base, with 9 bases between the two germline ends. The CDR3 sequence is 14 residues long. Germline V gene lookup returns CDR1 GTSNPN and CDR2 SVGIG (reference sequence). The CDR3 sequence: CAWSVQGRNTEAFF. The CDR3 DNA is TGTGCCTGGAGTGTACAGGGTAGGAACACTGAAGCTTTCTTT.

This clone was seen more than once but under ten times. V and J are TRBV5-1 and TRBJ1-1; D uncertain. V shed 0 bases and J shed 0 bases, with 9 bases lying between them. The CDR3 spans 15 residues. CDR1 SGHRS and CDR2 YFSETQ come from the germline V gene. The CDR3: CASSLAVPMNTEAFF. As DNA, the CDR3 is TGCGCCAGCAGCTTGGCAGTACCCATGAACACTGAAGCTTTCTTT.

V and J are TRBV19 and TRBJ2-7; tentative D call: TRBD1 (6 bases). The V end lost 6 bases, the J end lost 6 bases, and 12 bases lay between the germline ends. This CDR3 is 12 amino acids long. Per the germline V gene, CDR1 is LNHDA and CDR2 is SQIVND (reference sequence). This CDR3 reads CASSPDRAEQYF. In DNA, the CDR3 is TGTGCCAGTAGCCCGGACAGAGCCGAGCAGTACTTC.

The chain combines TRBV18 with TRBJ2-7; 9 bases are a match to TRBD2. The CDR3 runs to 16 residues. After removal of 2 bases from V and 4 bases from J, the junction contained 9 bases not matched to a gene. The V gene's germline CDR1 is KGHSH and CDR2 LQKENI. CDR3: CASSPEAGGPAYEQYF. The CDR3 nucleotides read TGTGCCAGCTCACCAGAGGCGGGAGGGCCCGCATACGAGCAGTACTTC. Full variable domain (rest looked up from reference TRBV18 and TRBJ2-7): NAGVMQNPRHLVRRRGQEARLRCSPMKGHSHVYWYRQLPEEGLKFMVYLQKENIIDESGMPKERFSAEFPKEGPSILRIQQVVRGDSAAYFCASSPEAGGPAYEQYFGPGTRLTVT.

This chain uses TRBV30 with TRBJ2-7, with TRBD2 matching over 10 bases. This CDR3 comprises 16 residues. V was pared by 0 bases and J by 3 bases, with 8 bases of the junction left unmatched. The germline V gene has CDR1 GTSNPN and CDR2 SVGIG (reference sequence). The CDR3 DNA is TGTGCCTGGAGTGTCCCTAGCGGGAGAGATCTCTACGAGCAGTACTTC. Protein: CAWSVPSGRDLYEQYF.

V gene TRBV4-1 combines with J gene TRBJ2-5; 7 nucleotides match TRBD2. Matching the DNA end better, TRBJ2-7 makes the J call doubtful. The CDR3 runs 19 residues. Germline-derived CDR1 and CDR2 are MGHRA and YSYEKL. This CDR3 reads CASSQEVSGLKFDFYEQYF. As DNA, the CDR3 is TGCGCCAGCAGCCAAGAAGTTAGCGGGTTAAAGTTTGACTTCTACGAGCAGTACTTC.

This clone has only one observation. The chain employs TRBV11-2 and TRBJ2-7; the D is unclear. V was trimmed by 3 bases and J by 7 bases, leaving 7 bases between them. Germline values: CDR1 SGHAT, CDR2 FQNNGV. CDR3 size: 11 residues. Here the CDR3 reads CASSLGREQYF. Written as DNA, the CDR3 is TGTGCCAGCAGCTTGGGCAGGGAGCAGTACTTC. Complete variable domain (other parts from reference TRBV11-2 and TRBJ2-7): EAGVAQSPRYKIIEKRQSVAFWCNPISGHATLYWYQQILGQGPKLLIQFQNNGVVDDSQLPKDRFSAERLKGVDSTLKIQPAKLEDSAVYLCASSLGREQYFGPGTRLTVT.

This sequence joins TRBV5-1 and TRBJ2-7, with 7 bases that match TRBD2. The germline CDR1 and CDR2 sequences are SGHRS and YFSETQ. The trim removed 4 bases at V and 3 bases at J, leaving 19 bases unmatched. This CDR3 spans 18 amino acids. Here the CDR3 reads CASSPRTLSGVTLYEQYF. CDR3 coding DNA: TGCGCCAGCAGCCCGCGGACGTTAAGCGGGGTGACGCTCTACGAGCAGTACTTC.

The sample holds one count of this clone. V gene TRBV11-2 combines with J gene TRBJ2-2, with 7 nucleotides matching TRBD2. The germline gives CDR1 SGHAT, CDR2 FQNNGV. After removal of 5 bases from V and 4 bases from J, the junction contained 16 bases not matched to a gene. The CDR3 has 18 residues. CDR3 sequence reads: CASSISQAGSAGTGELFF. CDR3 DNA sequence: TGTGCCAGCAGCATTTCTCAAGCGGGATCCGCAGGCACCGGGGAGCTGTTTTTT. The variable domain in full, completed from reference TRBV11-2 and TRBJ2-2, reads EAGVAQSPRYKIIEKRQSVAFWCNPISGHATLYWYQQILGQGPKLLIQFQNNGVVDDSQLPKDRFSAERLKGVDSTLKIQPAKLEDSAVYLCASSISQAGSAGTGELFFGEGSRLTVL.

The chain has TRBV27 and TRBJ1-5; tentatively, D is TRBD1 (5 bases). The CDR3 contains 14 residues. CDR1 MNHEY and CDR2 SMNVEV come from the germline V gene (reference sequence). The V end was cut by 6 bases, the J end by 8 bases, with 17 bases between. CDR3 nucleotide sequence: TGTGCCAGCAGGGCCACAGGCCTCTCCGAGCCCCAGCATTTT. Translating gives CASRATGLSEPQHF.

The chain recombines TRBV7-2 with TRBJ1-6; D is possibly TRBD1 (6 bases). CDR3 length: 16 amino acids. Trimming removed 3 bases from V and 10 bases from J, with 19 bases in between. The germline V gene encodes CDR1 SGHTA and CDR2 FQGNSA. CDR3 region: CASSLTDRLRESPLHF. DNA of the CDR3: TGTGCCAGCAGCTTGACGGACAGACTAAGGGAATCACCCCTCCACTTT.

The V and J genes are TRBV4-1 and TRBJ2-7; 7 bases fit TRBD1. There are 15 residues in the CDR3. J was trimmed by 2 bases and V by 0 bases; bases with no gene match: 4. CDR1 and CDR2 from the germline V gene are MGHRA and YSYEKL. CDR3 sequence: CASSQDHRGPYEQYF. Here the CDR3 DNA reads TGCGCCAGCAGCCAAGACCACAGGGGCCCCTACGAGCAGTACTTC.

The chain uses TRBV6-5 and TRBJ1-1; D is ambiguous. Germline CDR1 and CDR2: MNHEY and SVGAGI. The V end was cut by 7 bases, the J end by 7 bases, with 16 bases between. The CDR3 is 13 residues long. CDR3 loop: CASIPRAGGEAFF. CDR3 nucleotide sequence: TGTGCCAGCATACCGAGGGCAGGAGGTGAAGCTTTCTTT.

The CDR3 region is CSVEGGLEQYF. In nucleotides, the CDR3 is TGCAGCGTTGAGGGGGGACTCGAGCAGTACTTC. The gene calls are TRBV29-1 and TRBJ2-7; the D gene is possibly TRBD2 (6 bases). With 3 bases removed from V and 6 bases from J, the gap between germline ends came to 9 bases. Looked up from germline, CDR1 is SQVTM and CDR2 is ANQGSEA. The CDR3 length is 11 residues.

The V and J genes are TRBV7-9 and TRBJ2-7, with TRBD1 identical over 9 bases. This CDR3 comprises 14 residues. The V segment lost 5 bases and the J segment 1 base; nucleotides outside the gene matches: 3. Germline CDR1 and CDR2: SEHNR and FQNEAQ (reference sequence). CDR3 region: CASSPGTGSYEQYF. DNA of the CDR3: TGTGCCAGCAGCCCCGGGACAGGGTCCTACGAGCAGTACTTC. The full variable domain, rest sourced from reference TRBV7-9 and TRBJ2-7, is DTGVSQNPRHKITKRGQNVTFRCDPISEHNRLYWYRQTLGQGPEFLTYFQNEAQLEKSRLLSDRFSAERPKGSFSTLEIQRTEQGDSAMYLCASSPGTGSYEQYFGPGTRLTVT.

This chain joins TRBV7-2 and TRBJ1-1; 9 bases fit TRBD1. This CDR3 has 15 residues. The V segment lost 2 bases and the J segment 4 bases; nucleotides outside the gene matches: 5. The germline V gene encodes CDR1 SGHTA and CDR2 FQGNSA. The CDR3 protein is CASSLNRDRATEAFF. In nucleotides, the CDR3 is TGTGCCAGCAGCTTAAACCGGGACAGGGCCACTGAAGCTTTCTTT.

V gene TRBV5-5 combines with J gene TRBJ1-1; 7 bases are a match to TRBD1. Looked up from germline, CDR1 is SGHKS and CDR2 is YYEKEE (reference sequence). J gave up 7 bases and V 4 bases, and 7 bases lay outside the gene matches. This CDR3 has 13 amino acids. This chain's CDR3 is CASSQTGYVEAFF. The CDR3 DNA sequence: TGTGCCAGCAGCCAGACAGGGTATGTTGAAGCTTTCTTT.

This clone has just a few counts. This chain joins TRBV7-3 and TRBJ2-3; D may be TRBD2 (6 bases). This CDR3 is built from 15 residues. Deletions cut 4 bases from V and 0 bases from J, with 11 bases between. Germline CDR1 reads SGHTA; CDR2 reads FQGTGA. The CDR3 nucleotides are TGTGCCAGCAGCTCGGGGACTTCTAGCACAGATACGCAGTATTTT. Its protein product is CASSSGTSSTDTQYF.

The CDR3 here is CASFPAGADGNTIYF. As DNA, the CDR3 is TGTGCCAGCTTCCCGGCAGGGGCCGATGGAAACACCATATATTTT. The chain employs TRBV5-6 and TRBJ1-3, with D possibly being TRBD1 (6 bases). The V gene's germline CDR1 is SGHDT and CDR2 YYEEEE. V lost 7 bases and J 3 bases, leaving 17 bases between the germline ends. This CDR3 is built from 15 residues.

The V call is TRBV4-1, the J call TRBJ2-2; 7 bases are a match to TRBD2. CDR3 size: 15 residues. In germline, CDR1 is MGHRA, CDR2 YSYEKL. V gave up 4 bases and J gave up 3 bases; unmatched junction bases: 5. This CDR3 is CASSPRLAYTGELFF. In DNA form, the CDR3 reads TGCGCCAGCAGCCCACGACTAGCATACACCGGGGAGCTGTTTTTT.

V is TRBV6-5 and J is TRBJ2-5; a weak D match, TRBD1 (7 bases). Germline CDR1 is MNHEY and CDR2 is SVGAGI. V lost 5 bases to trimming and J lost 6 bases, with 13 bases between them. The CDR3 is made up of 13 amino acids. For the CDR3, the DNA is TGTGCCAGCAGTGCGGGACAGTTAAAGACCCAGTACTTC. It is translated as CASSAGQLKTQYF.

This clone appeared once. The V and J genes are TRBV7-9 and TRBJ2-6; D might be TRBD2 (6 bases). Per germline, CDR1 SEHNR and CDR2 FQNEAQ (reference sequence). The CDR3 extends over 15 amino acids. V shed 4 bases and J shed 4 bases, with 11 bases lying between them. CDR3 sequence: CASSWREGGANVLTF. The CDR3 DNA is TGTGCCAGCAGCTGGAGGGAAGGAGGGGCCAACGTCCTGACTTTC.

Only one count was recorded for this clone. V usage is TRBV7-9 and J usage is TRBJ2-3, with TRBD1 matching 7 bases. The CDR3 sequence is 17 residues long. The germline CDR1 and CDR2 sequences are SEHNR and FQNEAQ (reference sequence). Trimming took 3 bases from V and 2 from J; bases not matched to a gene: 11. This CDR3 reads CASSFPSTGKDTDTQYF. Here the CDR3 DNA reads TGTGCCAGCAGCTTCCCTTCGACAGGGAAAGACACAGATACGCAGTATTTT.